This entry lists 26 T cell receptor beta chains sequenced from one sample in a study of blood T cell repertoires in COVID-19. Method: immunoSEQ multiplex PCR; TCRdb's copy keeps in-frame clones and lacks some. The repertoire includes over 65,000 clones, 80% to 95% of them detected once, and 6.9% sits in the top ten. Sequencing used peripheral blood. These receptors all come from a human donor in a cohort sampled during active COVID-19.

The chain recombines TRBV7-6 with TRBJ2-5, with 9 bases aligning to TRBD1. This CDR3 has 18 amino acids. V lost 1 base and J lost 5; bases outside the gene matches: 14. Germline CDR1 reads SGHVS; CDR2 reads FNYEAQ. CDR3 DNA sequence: TGTGCCAGCAGCTTAGAAGGGACAGGGCCGCTGATGTGGGAGACCCAGTACTTC. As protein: CASSLEGTGPLMWETQYF.

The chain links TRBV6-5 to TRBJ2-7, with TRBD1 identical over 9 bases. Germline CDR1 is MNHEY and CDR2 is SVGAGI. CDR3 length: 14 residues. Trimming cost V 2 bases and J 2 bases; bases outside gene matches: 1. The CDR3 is CASSYRDRAYEQYF. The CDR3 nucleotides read TGTGCCAGCAGTTACCGGGACAGGGCCTACGAGCAGTACTTC.

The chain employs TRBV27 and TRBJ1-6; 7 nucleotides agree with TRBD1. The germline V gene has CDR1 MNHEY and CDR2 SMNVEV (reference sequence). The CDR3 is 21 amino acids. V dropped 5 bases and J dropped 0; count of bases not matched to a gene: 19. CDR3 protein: CASSPGRGLGSPNSYNSPLHF. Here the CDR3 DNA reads TGTGCCAGCAGTCCCGGGAGGGGGCTTGGAAGCCCTAACTCCTATAATTCACCCCTCCACTTT.

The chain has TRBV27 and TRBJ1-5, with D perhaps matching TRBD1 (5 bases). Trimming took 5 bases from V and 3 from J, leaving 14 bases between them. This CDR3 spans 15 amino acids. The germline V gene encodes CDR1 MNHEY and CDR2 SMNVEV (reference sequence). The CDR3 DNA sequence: TGTGCCAGCAGTCTCGCTGTTGGGGCCAATCAGCCCCAGCATTTT. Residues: CASSLAVGANQPQHF.

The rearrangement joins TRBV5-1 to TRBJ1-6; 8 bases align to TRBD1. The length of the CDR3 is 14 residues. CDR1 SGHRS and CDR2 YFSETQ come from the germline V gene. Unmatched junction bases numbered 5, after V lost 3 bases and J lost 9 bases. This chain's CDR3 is CASSSDRDGSPLHF. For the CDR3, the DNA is TGCGCCAGCAGCTCGGACAGGGATGGTTCACCCCTCCACTTT.

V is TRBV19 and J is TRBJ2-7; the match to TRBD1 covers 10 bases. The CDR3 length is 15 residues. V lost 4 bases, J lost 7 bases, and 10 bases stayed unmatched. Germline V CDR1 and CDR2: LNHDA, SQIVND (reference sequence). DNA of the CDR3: TGTGCCAGTAGTAGCTCCGGGACAGGGGACGAGGAGCAGTACTTC. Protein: CASSSSGTGDEEQYF. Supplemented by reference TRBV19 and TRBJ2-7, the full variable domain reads DGGITQSPKYLFRKEGQNVTLSCEQNLNHDAMYWYRQDPGQGLRLIYYSQIVNDFQKGDIAEGYSVSREKKESFPLTVTSAQKNPTAFYLCASSSSGTGDEEQYFGPGTRLTVT.

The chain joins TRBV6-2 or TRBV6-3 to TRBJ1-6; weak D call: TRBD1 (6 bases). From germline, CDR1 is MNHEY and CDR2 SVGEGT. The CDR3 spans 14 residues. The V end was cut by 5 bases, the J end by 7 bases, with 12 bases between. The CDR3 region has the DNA TGTGCCAGCAGTCCCGTACAGGGAAATTCACCCCTCCACTTT. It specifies CASSPVQGNSPLHF.

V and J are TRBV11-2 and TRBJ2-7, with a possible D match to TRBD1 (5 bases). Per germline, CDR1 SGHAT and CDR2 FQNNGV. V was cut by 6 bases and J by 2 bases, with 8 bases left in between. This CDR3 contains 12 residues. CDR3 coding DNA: TGTGCCAGCAGTTCGACAGCCTACGAGCAGTACTTC. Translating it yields CASSSTAYEQYF.

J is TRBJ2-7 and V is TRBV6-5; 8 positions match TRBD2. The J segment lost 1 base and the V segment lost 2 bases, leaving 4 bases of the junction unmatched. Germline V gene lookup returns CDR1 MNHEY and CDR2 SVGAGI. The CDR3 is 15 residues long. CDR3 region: CASSYIAGGSYEQYF. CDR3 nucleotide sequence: TGTGCCAGCAGTTACATCGCGGGGGGTTCCTACGAGCAGTACTTC.

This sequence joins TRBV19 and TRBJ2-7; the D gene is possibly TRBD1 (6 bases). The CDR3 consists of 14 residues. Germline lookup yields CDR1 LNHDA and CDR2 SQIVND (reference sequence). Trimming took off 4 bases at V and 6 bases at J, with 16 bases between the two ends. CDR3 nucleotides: TGTGCCAGTAGTACCCAGGCGGTGGGGGCCGAGCAGTACTTC. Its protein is CASSTQAVGAEQYF.

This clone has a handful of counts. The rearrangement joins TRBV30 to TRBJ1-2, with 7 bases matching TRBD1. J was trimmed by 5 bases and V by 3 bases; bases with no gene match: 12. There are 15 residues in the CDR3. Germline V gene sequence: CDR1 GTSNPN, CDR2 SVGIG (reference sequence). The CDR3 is CAWRLTGTVGYGYTF. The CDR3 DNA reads TGTGCCTGGAGACTAACAGGGACAGTGGGTTATGGCTACACCTTC.

CDR3 DNA sequence: TGTGCCAGCAGTTTAAATCCGCGGGAAAAACTGTTTTTT. It yields the protein CASSLNPREKLFF. This sequence joins TRBV27 and TRBJ1-4; D is ambiguous. Deletions cut 2 bases from V and 8 bases from J, with 9 bases between. Germline loops: CDR1 MNHEY, CDR2 SMNVEV (reference sequence). The length of the CDR3 is 13 residues.

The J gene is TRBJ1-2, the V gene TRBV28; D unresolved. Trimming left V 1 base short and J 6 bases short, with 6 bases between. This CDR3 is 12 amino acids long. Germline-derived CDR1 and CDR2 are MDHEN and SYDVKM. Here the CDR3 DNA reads TGTGCCAGCAGTTTATACAGTGATGGCTACACCTTC. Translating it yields CASSLYSDGYTF.

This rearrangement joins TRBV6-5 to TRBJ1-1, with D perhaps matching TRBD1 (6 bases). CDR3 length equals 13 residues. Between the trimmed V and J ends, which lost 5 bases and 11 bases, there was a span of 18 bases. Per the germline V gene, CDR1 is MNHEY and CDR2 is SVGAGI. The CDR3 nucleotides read TGTGCCAGCAGTAGACAGGATATGAGGGAGGCTTTCTTT. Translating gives CASSRQDMREAFF.

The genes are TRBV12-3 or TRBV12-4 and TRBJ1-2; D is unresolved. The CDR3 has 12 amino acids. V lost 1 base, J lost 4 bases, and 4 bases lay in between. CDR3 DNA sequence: TGTGCCAGCAGTTTAGACGGCTATGGCTACACCTTC. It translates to CASSLDGYGYTF.

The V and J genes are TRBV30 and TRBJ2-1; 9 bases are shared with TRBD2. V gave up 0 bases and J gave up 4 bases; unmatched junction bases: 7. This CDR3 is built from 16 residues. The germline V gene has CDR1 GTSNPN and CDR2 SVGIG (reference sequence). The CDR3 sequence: CAWSVGSGGPYNEQFF. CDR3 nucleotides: TGTGCCTGGAGTGTAGGAAGCGGGGGGCCTTACAATGAGCAGTTCTTC.

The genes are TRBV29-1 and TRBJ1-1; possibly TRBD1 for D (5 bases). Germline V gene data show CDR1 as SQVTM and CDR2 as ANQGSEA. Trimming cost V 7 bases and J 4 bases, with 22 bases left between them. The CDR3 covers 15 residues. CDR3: CSAQGGAGMGTEAFF. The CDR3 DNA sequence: TGCAGCGCCCAGGGAGGAGCAGGGATGGGCACTGAAGCTTTCTTT.

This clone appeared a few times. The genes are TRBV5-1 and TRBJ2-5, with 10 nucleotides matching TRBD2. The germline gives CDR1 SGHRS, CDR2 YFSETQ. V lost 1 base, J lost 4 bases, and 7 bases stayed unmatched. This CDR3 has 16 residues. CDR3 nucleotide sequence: TGCGCCAGCAGCTTGAAGGGACTAGCGTATGGAGAGACCCAGTACTTC. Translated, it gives CASSLKGLAYGETQYF.

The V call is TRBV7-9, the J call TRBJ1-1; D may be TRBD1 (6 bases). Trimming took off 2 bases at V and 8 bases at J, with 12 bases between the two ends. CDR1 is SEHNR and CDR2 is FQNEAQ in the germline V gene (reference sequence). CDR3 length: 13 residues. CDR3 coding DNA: TGTGCCAGCAGCTTAACCCGACAGGTCGAAGCTTTCTTT. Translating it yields CASSLTRQVEAFF.

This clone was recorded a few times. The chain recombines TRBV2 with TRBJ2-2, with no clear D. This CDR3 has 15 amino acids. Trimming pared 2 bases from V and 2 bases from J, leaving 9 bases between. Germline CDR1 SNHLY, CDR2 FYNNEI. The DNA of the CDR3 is TGTGCCAGCAGTGAAACCCGGGTTAACACCGGGGAGCTGTTTTTT. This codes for CASSETRVNTGELFF.

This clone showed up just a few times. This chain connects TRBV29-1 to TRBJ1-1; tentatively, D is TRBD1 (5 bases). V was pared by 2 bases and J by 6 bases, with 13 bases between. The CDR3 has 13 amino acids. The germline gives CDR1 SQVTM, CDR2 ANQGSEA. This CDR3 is CSVESGRVAEAFF. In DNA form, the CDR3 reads TGCAGCGTTGAATCGGGCAGGGTCGCTGAAGCTTTCTTT. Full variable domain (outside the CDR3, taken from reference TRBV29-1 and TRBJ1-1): SAVISQKPSRDICQRGTSLTIQCQVDSQVTMMFWYRQQPGQSLTLIATANQGSEATYESGFVIDKFPISRPNLTFSTLTVSNMSPEDSSIYLCSVESGRVAEAFFGQGTRLTVV.

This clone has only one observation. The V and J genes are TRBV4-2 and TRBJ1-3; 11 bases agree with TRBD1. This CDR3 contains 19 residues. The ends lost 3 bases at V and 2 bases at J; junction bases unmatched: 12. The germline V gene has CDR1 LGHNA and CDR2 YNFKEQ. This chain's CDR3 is CASSHAGTGGIGTGNTIYF. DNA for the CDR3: TGTGCCAGCAGCCATGCCGGGACAGGGGGTATCGGAACTGGAAACACCATATATTTT.

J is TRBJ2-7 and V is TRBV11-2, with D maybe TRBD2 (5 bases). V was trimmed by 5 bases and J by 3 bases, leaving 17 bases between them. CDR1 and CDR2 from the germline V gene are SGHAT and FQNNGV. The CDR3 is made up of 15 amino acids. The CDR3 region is CASSPRRGLDYEQYF. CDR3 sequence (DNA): TGTGCCAGCAGCCCTAGACGAGGGTTGGACTACGAGCAGTACTTC. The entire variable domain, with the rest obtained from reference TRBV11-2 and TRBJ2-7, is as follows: EAGVAQSPRYKIIEKRQSVAFWCNPISGHATLYWYQQILGQGPKLLIQFQNNGVVDDSQLPKDRFSAERLKGVDSTLKIQPAKLEDSAVYLCASSPRRGLDYEQYFGPGTRLTVT.

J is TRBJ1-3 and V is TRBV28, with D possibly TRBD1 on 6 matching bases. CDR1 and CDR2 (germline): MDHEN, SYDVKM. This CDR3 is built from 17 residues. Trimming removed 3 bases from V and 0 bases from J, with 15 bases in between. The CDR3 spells CASSFRGSSRSGNTIYF. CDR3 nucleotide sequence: TGTGCCAGCAGTTTTAGGGGGTCCTCCCGCTCTGGAAACACCATATATTTT. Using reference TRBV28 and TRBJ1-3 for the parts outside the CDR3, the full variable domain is DVKVTQSSRYLVKRTGEKVFLECVQDMDHENMFWYRQDPGLGLRLIYFSYDVKMKEKGDIPEGYSVSREKKERFSLILESASTNQTSMYLCASSFRGSSRSGNTIYFGEGSWLTVV.

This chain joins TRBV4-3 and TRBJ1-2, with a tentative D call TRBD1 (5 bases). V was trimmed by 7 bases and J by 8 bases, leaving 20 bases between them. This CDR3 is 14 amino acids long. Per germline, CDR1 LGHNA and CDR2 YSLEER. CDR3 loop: CASTQTGRVEGYTF. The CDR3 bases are TGCGCCAGCACACAAACTGGCAGGGTGGAAGGCTACACCTTC.

The CDR3 nucleotides are TGTGCCATCGCTCGGGGAGAGAACACCGGGGAGCTGTTTTTT. It yields the protein CAIARGENTGELFF. The chain joins TRBV10-3 to TRBJ2-2; maybe TRBD2 (5 bases). Deletions cut 8 bases from V and 1 base from J, with 11 bases between. The V gene's germline CDR1 is ENHRY and CDR2 SYGVKD. The CDR3 runs 14 residues.